This record covers a single T cell receptor beta chain. Its antigen is still unknown. No much larger clonotype is one base removed from it; base qualities were not supplied. This record comes from a study of cytomegalovirus exposure and HLA in healthy donors (dated by TCRdb to 2016 to 2017). For the wider study: An earlier analysis of some 600 of the donors reported about 260 Gb of sequence data and 95 million to 120 million unique TCR beta sequences obtained from around 170 million T cells. Roughly 300 gigabases of sequencing data and around 80 million unique TCR sequences made up an early release that covered fewer than 650 HLA-typed donors. Of the roughly 410 genotyped donors, 81% were placed in the genetic ancestry cluster associated with self-reported Caucasian donors. The study aimed to test whether signatures of past pathogen exposure could be identified by cataloging public T cell receptors. The study used immunosequencing to profile the T cell repertoires of 600 to 850 subjects and linked those repertoires to cytomegalovirus serostatus. In addition to the first cohort of 666 subjects, a separate validation cohort of 120 different subjects was used. The study combined high-throughput TCR immunosequencing, statistical association of individual TCRs with disease status, and machine learning to predict cytomegalovirus infection status. In a later analysis, previously published TCR beta repertoires from 666 donors were re-analyzed and high-resolution HLA genotyping was added so that TCR occurrence patterns could be studied. Rather than drawing on any new phenotypic data, the later analysis identified candidate immune exposures from TCR beta sequences and the way those sequences occurred across donors. In an earlier analysis of 587 of the donors, high-throughput TCR beta sequencing was used to judge whether each TCR beta V gene segment behaved as functional or pseudogenic. Alongside the repertoire data, information on donor age, sex, ethnicity and CMV serostatus was compiled. In a later genetic analysis, genome-wide SNP genotypes for about 55% of the roughly 700 donors were used, and that subset was treated as a discovery cohort. Every repertoire in the discovery cohort had been generated on one and the same sequencing platform. Class I and class II HLA loci were covered by the typing at four-digit resolution. The number of donors typed differed by locus, with about 629-640 for A, B, C, DRB1 and DQB1, over 500 for DQA1, over 600 for DPA1, and over 400 for DPB1. A few DR-DQ haplotypes were handled as single units for association and clustering because linkage in the cohort was strong. Among about 410 genotyped donors of the cohort, an average of approximately 240,000 unique TCR beta nucleotide sequences was sequenced per donor, of which 15% to 20% were non-productive.

In total, approximately 700 healthy bone marrow donors made up the cohort. At the time of sampling, all cohort members were nominally healthy, though unrecorded immune exposures were likely present. The donor tested CMV seropositive and was one of the 289 seropositive cohort members. A peripheral blood sample was collected from each donor, and TCR beta sequencing was performed on peripheral blood mononuclear cells. Genomic DNA extraction from the blood cell samples was performed with the Qiagen DNeasy Blood Extraction Kit. Library method: the immunoSEQ multiplex PCR assay. A mixture of 60 forward primers for TCR Vbeta segments and 13 reverse primers for TCR Jbeta segments was used in the multiplex PCR. Amplification of the CDR3 region of rearranged TCR beta genes was performed with a multiplex PCR assay on genomic DNA. Amplified TCR beta libraries were sequenced as 87-base-pair reads on the Illumina HiSeq System. On the authors' methods: In a later analysis, around 80 million unique TCR beta chains were counted across the roughly 700 repertoires, and around 10 million of these chains were shared by at least two donors. A nearest-neighbor algorithm error-corrected the raw reads and collapsed the reads into unique sequences, merging closely related sequences to remove PCR and sequencing errors. To assign V, D and J gene segments, CDR3 sequences were aligned to IMGT reference sequences. For a sequence to be retained, at least a six-nucleotide match to both a V gene segment and a J gene segment was required. Rearrangements were called productive when the CDR3 lacked stop codons and stayed in frame with V and J; all others were non-productive. Following IMGT convention, CDR3 was defined as the stretch from the second conserved V-encoded cysteine up to the conserved J-encoded phenylalanine. Sequences without an unambiguous match to a single V gene segment were excluded from the earlier analysis of 500 to 700 of the donors. An earlier analysis of fewer than 650 of the donors classified V segments as functional when productive rearrangements were above 56.7% and as segregating when the standard deviation between donors was above 5%. A statistical classification framework was developed to diagnose cytomegalovirus status using the catalog of TCR beta chain sequences. V and J gene assignment, in a later analysis, came from comparing TCR nucleotide sequences with IMGT/GENE-DB human TR gene sequences. The TCRdist pipeline was used in a later analysis to assign CDR3 sequences and most-parsimonious VDJ recombination scenarios. A later analysis defined each TCR beta chain by its CDR3 amino acid sequence plus V-gene family, and excluded reads lacking a unique V-gene family. A later analysis removed 592 highly shared, low-generation-probability nucleotide sequences to deal with suspected cross-contamination and a sequencing artifact. For each public chain, a later analysis derived a clonal expansion index from normalized ranks of inferred template counts within each repertoire. In a later analysis, generation probabilities were computed with a VDJ recombination model fitted to out-of-frame rearrangements, and the resulting probabilities were checked against IGoR. Hypergeometric tests were used in a later analysis to score TCR-TCR, TCR-HLA and TCR-CMV co-occurrence, with a repertoire-size bias correction applied to the TCR pairs. To estimate false discovery rates, a later analysis permuted the HLA or CMV assignments 20 times. In a later analysis, co-occurring TCRs were grouped using DBSCAN, with TCRdist sequence similarity added in when clustering inside HLA-allele-positive subsets. For co-occurrence clustering, repertoires with fewer than 30,000 or more than 120,000 public chains were excluded, along with 5 or 6 repertoires with anomalous nucleotide sharing. TCRdb re-hosts the immuneACCESS table, in-frame sequences only. Its copies lack some clones; in the studies checked, an unresolved V gene accounts for under half of them, and the cause for the rest is not known. V and J calls and clone size come straight from that table; D and trimming were deduced from the DNA. The table for this sample lists 150,000 to 200,000 clones; about 80% of them were counted only once. The top ten hold roughly 9.3% of the sample.

Cut back by 7 bases and 4 bases, the V and J ends lie 14 bases apart. The germline V gene encodes CDR1 SEHNR and CDR2 FQNEAQ (reference sequence). Reading from cysteine to phenylalanine, the CDR3 counts 13 amino acids. The CDR3 DNA has 39 bases and is translated from base 1. What the authors observed across the whole study: The study listed 170 or so TCR beta chains as associated with cytomegalovirus. A few of the identified cytomegalovirus-associated TCR beta chains were confirmed in vitro to be specific for cytomegalovirus antigens. An earlier analysis of around 540 of the donors showed that most TCR beta V segments appeared in productive rearrangements either about 90% or about 30% of the time, which broadly matched IMGT annotations. When HLA alleles, especially DR and DQ, strongly co-occurred, TCR associations were difficult to assign to individual alleles. A cluster of highly shared sequence variants was judged likely to represent a technical artifact of the sequencing pipeline. Across donors, most TCR sequences were observed very rarely, whereas some public TCRs were present in many individuals. In a later analysis, most CMV-associated TCR beta chains were found to appear HLA-restricted, with HLA associations seemingly driven largely by CMV exposure. In a later analysis, HLA-associated TCR beta chains were found to be more clonally expanded and to have lower generation probabilities than equally common non-associated chains. The classifier was reported to diagnose cytomegalovirus status with high specificity and sensitivity in both the original cohort and the validation cohort. According to a later analysis, parvovirus B19, influenza, CMV and Epstein-Barr virus appeared linked to several top co-occurrence clusters. The only immune exposure information available for the cohort was CMV serostatus. At a false discovery rate of 0.05, a later analysis linked around 17,000 TCR beta sequences to specific HLA alleles. An association between a missense DCLRE1C variant and V-gene and J-gene trimming of TCR beta chains was found in a later genetic analysis and replicated in an independent cohort. In a later analysis, TCR association rates were found to vary across HLA loci, with the most associated TCRs seen for DRB1 alleles and the fewest for HLA-C alleles. Some IMGT-functional V segments, including TRBV6-2 and TRBV6-3, could not be told apart with the 87-base-pair reads, so those segments were excluded. Compared with the roughly 700-donor mean, donors in an Asian-associated ancestry cluster had fewer N-insertions in productive TCRs, according to a later genetic analysis. Because some donors lacked HLA typing at each locus, the association tests relied only on the typed subset. The authors suggested that the approach could potentially be generalized to other disease states and immunological phenotypes. A further reported finding was that TCR beta sequences accurately predicted the HLA-A and HLA-B alleles for most subjects in the first cohort. The cohort was sequenced for TCR beta chains only, and without alpha or paired-chain data the features that could be detected were limited. Linkage disequilibrium might explain the correlated functional status among segregating V segments, but an unknown experimental factor could not be excluded. Because counts were too low, about 15 rarely observed V segments, including chromosome 9 orphons, were left out of the earlier analysis of 587 of the donors. The presence/absence analyses assumed that sequencing depth was roughly uniform across donors, and that assumption may not be true.

The chain is made from TRBV7-9 and TRBJ2-7; TRBD1 might be the D gene, on 6 matching bases. The sequence was obtained from a man between 18 and 35 years old in good health and CMV-seropositive. The sequenced sample was PBMCs. The CDR3 region has the sequence CASTTGTRYEQYF. The DNA sequence follows: TGTGCCAGCACGACCGGGACACGGTACGAGCAGTACTTC. With the rest looked up from the reference TRBV7-9 and TRBJ2-7 genes rather than sequenced, the full variable domain is DTGVSQNPRHKITKRGQNVTFRCDPISEHNRLYWYRQTLGQGPEFLTYFQNEAQLEKSRLLSDRFSAERPKGSFSTLEIQRTEQGDSAMYLCASTTGTRYEQYFGPGTRLTVT.